This T cell receptor (beta chain) was observed in a study of shared clonotypes between healthy human individuals. Clones were sequenced by immunoSEQ multiplex PCR, and TCRdb holds only the in-frame ones, with some missing. The profile shows more than 1,200,000 clones, just under 99% of them singletons. Naive CD45RA+ and memory CD45RA-negative subsets were split from CD4+ cells. The TCR sequence derives from a man aged 25 to 45 in good health. The sample comprised naive CD4+ T cells sorted from blood. The subset: CD45RA+ positively selected.

The CDR3 DNA reads as TGTGCCAGCAGGCCTTCTCGGACAGGCATATCTAACTATGGCTACACCTTC. Its translation: CASRPSRTGISNYGYTF. The genes are TRBV28 and TRBJ1-2; 7 bases match TRBD1. This CDR3 region has 17 residues. Germline CDR1 MDHEN, CDR2 SYDVKM. Trimming took 6 bases from V and 0 from J; bases not matched to a gene: 13.